This record concerns one T cell receptor beta chain sequence. No cognate antigen has been identified for it. Within one base of it there is no much larger clone, and no base qualities were kept. Healthy HIV-negative adults with no recently reported acute infections or vaccinations were included as donors. Only Caucasian adults living in Nashville, Tennessee, USA were represented among the donors. CD4+ T cells were enriched by magnetic negative selection; naive cells were then positively selected on CD45RA, and the negative fraction formed the memory subset. Blood was collected by leukapheresis, and PBMCs were isolated by Ficoll-Histopaque density gradient centrifugation and then cryopreserved in liquid nitrogen vapor phase. Analytical flow cytometry was used to check the purity and quantity of every magnetically sorted T cell population. From each sorted fraction, genomic DNA was isolated and quantified by UV absorbance on a Nanodrop 2000c.

Taken from cysteine to phenylalanine, the CDR3 has 13 residues. Only the CDR3 DNA is retained, 39 bases long and in frame from the first base. These data originate in a study of shared clonotypes between healthy human individuals (dated by TCRdb to about 2020). A note on the overall study: The cohort included three men and a couple of women between 18 and 49 years of age. For each donor, CD4 naive and CD4 memory were each given three plates, CD8 naive was given two plates, and CD8 memory was given one plate. To estimate repertoire size and how much clonotype sharing occurs between individuals, the study deeply sequenced the blood TCR repertoires of five or six healthy adults. Libraries were prepared and TCR repertoires were sequenced by different laboratories using diverse techniques, in order to increase sequencing depth and limit assay-specific biases. Per donor, leukapheresis produced somewhere between about 0.9 and 10 billion PBMCs. Here is what the overall study found, with its caveats: Clonotypes shared by all four sorted-subset donors showed higher generation probabilities than non-shared clonotypes. Sampling was limited to blood, and TCR repertoires in tissue likely differ from TCR repertoires in blood. Even with the large sequencing depth, rarefaction of the sorted-subset datasets indicated that sequencing was incomplete. Pairwise subsampling indicated that sequencing depth was expected to affect the degree of clonotype sharing among donors. Because the study included a small number of donors, the genetic and exposure-history diversity represented was limited. When a few donors were compared, the shared fraction of clonotypes was around 5.1% for naive CD4, about 4% for naive CD8, 2% to 2.5% for memory CD4, and around 0.4% for memory CD8. Naive subsets generally had larger estimated clonotype richness than memory subsets did.

Using the deep immunoSEQ assay, TCR CDR3 regions were amplified from genomic DNA by multiplex PCR. Extracted genomic DNA from each cell subset was distributed evenly across all wells of several immunoSEQ 96-well plates, and each plate was treated as a replicate. For sorted subsets, each replicate PCR was loaded with 150 to 250 ng genomic DNA, equivalent to roughly 30,000 T cell genomes. The purified libraries were quantified using a Qubit 3.0 fluorometer, sized with a Bioanalyzer 2100, and then quantified again using the KAPA Library Quantification kit. Each immunoSEQ 96-well plate was sequenced on its own single-read 150-cycle Illumina NextSeq 550 flow cell. The paper's data handling went like this. The immunoSEQ output contained only junctional sequences without quality scores, so filtering could not match that applied to full-length reads. Sequences were annotated with PyIR, a Python wrapper for IgBLAST v1.9, using IMGT germline references to assign V/J genes and CDR3. Reads were removed for weak V/J assignments (E-value above 1e-6), missing CDR3, stop codons, out-of-frame junctions, or ambiguous translated residues. V3J clonotypes were defined by identical inferred V gene, J gene, and CDR3 amino acid sequence. Percentage overlap between repertoires was computed as shared unique clonotypes divided by the size of the smaller repertoire. Three approaches were used to assess repertoire richness: RTK rarefaction, the Chao1 estimator, and Recon v2.1 estimates of unobserved clonotypes. For all TCRbeta clonotypes obtained by the gDNA method from a few donors, generation probabilities were computed with OLGA. TCRdb holds this immuneACCESS table with in-frame rearrangements only. Some clones are missing; in checked studies, unresolved V genes explain under half, and the rest has no known cause. The D gene and trimming were derived from the DNA, and the V and J assignments and clone size from that table. The sample yields more than 900,000 clones; approximately 80% were counted once. The ten biggest clones cover 0.5% to 0.65% of the sample.

This chain joins TRBV7-5 to TRBJ1-2. TRBV7-5 is listed as a pseudogene. The clonotype was recovered from a man younger than 35 in good health. Some clones in this sample may be carry-over from other donors' samples. Sequenced sample: memory CD4+ T cells from PBMCs. The cell subset or site label on this specimen signifies: CD45RA-negative fraction. The base sequence is TGTGTCAGAAGCCACAAGACAAGGGCTGGCTACACCTTC. Its translation reads: CVRSHKTRAGYTF.